This TCR beta chain was identified in a study of beta chain features in type 1 diabetes. Study summary: Regarding age, gender and cell yields, patients proved similar to healthy donors.

Using CD45RO/CCR7/CD25/CD127/CD95/CD27, CD4+ naive, central memory, regulatory and stem cell-like memory cells were sorted. Every isolated RNA sample was fully reverse transcribed, so sequencing captured expressed TCRB transcripts. Clones were sequenced by immunoSEQ multiplex PCR, and TCRdb holds only the in-frame ones, with some missing. This repertoire shows some 220,000 clones, around 9.9% found once; its top ten account for roughly 1.4%. CDR1 is SGDLS, CDR2 YYNGEE, per germline. The V and J ends lost 4 bases and 2 bases, in that order; junction bases with no gene match: 4. There are 14 residues in the CDR3. This clone was counted ten times or more.

The source material was central memory CD4+ T cells from blood. The sequence came from a man aged 18 to 35 in good health. V usage is TRBV9 and J usage is TRBJ2-7, with TRBD1 identical over 9 bases. CDR3 sequence: CASSRGQGAYEQYF. In DNA, the CDR3 is TGTGCCAGCAGCCGGGGACAGGGAGCCTACGAGCAGTACTTC.